These T cell receptor beta chains were read from a single sample in a study of T cells in Graves' hyperthyroidism and ophthalmopathy. TCRdb re-called the multiplex PCR reads with MiXCR, one entry per CDR3 protein. Of approximately 720,000 distinct CDR3 sequences in the sample, 18% were seen once. Material for sequencing was blood. The receptors here all came from a woman aged 45-65 years with Graves' hyperthyroidism that later progressed to Graves' ophthalmopathy. Each CDR3 is given with its conserved first and last residue. D genes are given only for firm matches.

CASSAPGTDSTDTQYF | TRBD1 | TRBV9
CAPRLRGRAFF | - | TRBV7-9
CASSQLRGGGDGYTF | TRBD1 | TRBV3-1
CASSLDPIRNEQFF | - | TRBV7-3
CASSRQGDFSTDTQYF | TRBD1 | TRBV6-1
CAISQNGGENTEAFF | - | TRBV10-3
CASSVPGQEHNEQFF | TRBD1 | TRBV9
CASSSGTSGGAYNEQFF | TRBD2 | TRBV11-2
CASRTALSSYNEQFF | - | TRBV7-2
CASSTPQGANQPQHF | TRBD1 | TRBV19
CASSAPGTDEETQYF | - | TRBV5-1
CASSLSSGAGDEQFF | TRBD2 | TRBV12-3/TRBV12-4
CASHKGGTEAFF | - | TRBV6-1
CASSLERGNTIYF | - | TRBV5-1
CASSLDAGDQPQHF | - | TRBV5-1
CASSLEQGSSPLHF | TRBD1 | TRBV12-3/TRBV12-4
CASSPRPQRGEKLFF | - | TRBV18
CASTEDRSYGYTF | - | TRBV2
CASSPLGLITDTQYF | - | TRBV11-2
CASSTRTANTEAFF | - | TRBV5-1
CSAIDTDQETQYF | - | TRBV20-1
CASSDTGLPSSYNEQFF | - | TRBV6-1
CASSLQPGTGNYGYTF | TRBD1 | TRBV11-2
CASSDPRRGGNTIYF | - | TRBV9
CASSIAASGLNTEAFF | - | TRBV19
CASSFGTGESGYTF | TRBD1 | TRBV6-1
CASSQLAGAAVTQYF | TRBD2 | TRBV12-3/TRBV12-4
CASSPKDRNTEAFF | - | TRBV3-1
CASSPGKVNEKLFF | - | TRBV6-1
CASSRLAYEQFF | TRBD2 | TRBV12-3/TRBV12-4
CASRQDRAVNEKLFF | TRBD1 | TRBV12-3/TRBV12-4
CASSRTPWDGYTF | - | TRBV6-1
CATSRDRVFNQPQHF | - | TRBV15
CASSLAVGKSSYEQYF | - | TRBV5-1
CASSLRRDGETQYF | - | TRBV27
CASSRGAVTEAFF | - | TRBV27
CASRPGLEAEKLFF | - | TRBV5-5
CASSLYWTSGNSYNEQFF | TRBD2 | TRBV5-8
CASSDSIIGDSQDYGYTF | - | TRBV6-4
CASSFVQGFDEQFF | - | TRBV12-3/TRBV12-4
CASSLTGNTIYF | - | TRBV7-8
CASSLITDRQFF | - | TRBV7-9
CASSQGPRGQGYTEAFF | TRBD1 | TRBV3-1
CASSGGPGQAYSGANVLTF | TRBD1 | TRBV5-1
CASGWDRAYGNTIYF | TRBD1 | TRBV2
CASTKRGGWNEQFF | TRBD2 | TRBV6-1
CASSPGGREKLFF | TRBD1 | TRBV9
CASSYGTVGYTF | TRBD1 | TRBV7-9
CASSSADSLPNEQYF | - | TRBV7-9
CSARVLAGGLQETQYF | TRBD2 | TRBV20-1
CSARVVDTQYF | - | TRBV20-1
CASSIDAGFQETQYF | - | TRBV19
CSAPRGGADTGELFF | - | TRBV20-1
CSANGRDAQETQYF | - | TRBV20-1
CASSGGNEETQYF | - | TRBV9